One sample yielded the 6 T cell receptor beta chains listed below, sequenced in a study of T cells after yellow fever vaccination (dated by TCRdb to the late 2010s). The sample's treatment or condition label is to be understood as: live attenuated yellow fever vaccine strain. Library preparation employed 5' RACE. Reads for this sample came from an Illumina HiSeq 2500. The public reads were reanalyzed by TCRdb: fastp trimming at Q25, MiXCR alignment, in-frame beta chains only. Here each entry gathers all rows of one CDR3 protein and keeps the most common genes and DNA. For this sample the table gives 500,000 to 650,000 distinct CDR3 sequences, of which 9% to 15% were detected only once. The ten biggest clones cover 14% to 15% of the sample. The sample in question was PBMCs, obtained on the day of the yellow fever booster vaccination. These receptors were taken from a man younger than 45 who received the YFV17D yellow fever vaccine.

This clonotype showed up just a few times. The V and J genes are TRBV19 and TRBJ2-7; weak D call: TRBD1 (6 bases). Trimming left V 6 bases short and J 2 bases short, with 14 bases between. CDR1 and CDR2 from the germline V gene are LNHDA and SQIVND (reference sequence). The CDR3 has 14 amino acids. The CDR3 bases are TGTGCCAGTAGATCAACAGGGTACCCCTACGAGCAGTACTTC. It encodes CASRSTGYPYEQYF.

The rearrangement uses TRBV20-1 and TRBJ2-7; 11 bases agree with TRBD2. The CDR3 covers 14 residues. Germline V gives CDR1 DFQATT, CDR2 SNEGSKA (reference sequence). V dropped 5 bases and J dropped 7; count of bases not matched to a gene: 10. The CDR3, as DNA: TGCAGTGCTGCAACTAGCGGGGGTTTGTGGGAGCAGTACTTC. Protein: CSAATSGGLWEQYF.

The chain employs TRBV7-2 and TRBJ2-7; TRBD2 is a possible D gene (5 bases). Trimming cost V 2 bases and J 3 bases, with 11 bases left between them. The CDR3 runs to 14 residues. Looked up from germline, CDR1 is SGHTA and CDR2 is FQGNSA. CDR3 coding DNA: TGTGCCAGCAGCTTAATTCCGGGGTTCTACGAGCAGTACTTC. Its protein is CASSLIPGFYEQYF.

At least ten counts were recorded for this clonotype. The chain joins TRBV12-3 or TRBV12-4 to TRBJ1-1, with D perhaps TRBD1 (6 bases). The CDR3 is 12 residues long. Deletions cut 3 bases from V and 9 bases from J, with 11 bases between. This CDR3 reads CASSFGQGKAFF. The CDR3 DNA is TGTGCCAGCAGTTTTGGGCAGGGGAAAGCTTTCTTT.

This clonotype appeared a few times. The chain recombines TRBV12-3 or TRBV12-4 with TRBJ1-3, with a weak D call TRBD1 (5 bases). The CDR3 is made up of 15 amino acids. Between the trimmed V and J ends, which lost 5 bases and 4 bases, there was a span of 15 bases. The DNA of the CDR3 is TGTGCCAGCAGTGCCCGGGGGGGGACGGGAAACACCATATATTTT. As protein: CASSARGGTGNTIYF.

This clonotype appeared a few times. CDR3 region: CSAREAGLGKLFF. The CDR3 nucleotides are TGCAGTGCTAGAGAGGCAGGGCTTGGAAAACTGTTTTTT. The chain combines TRBV20-1 with TRBJ1-4; D may be TRBD1 (5 bases). V was shortened by 0 bases and J by 10 bases, with 12 bases between the two germline ends. The germline gives CDR1 DFQATT, CDR2 SNEGSKA (reference sequence). The CDR3 is made up of 13 amino acids.